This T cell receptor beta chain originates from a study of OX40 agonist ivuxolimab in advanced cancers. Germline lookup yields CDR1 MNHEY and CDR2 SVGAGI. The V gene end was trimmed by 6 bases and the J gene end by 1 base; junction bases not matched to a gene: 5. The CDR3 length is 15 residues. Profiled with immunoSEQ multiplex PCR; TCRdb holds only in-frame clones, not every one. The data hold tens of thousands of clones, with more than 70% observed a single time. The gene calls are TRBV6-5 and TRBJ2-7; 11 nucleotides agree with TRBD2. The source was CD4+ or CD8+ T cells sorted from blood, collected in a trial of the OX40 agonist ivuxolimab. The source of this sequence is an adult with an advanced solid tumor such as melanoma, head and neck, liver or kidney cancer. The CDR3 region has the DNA TGTGCCAGCAGCAAACTAGCGGGGGTATCCTACGAGCAGTACTTC. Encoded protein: CASSKLAGVSYEQYF.